This T cell receptor beta chain was observed in a study of shared T cell receptors in the human thymus. Only a few counts were recorded for this clone. Clones were read by immunoSEQ multiplex PCR, and TCRdb kept only the in-frame ones, dropping some. The sample contains roughly 700,000 clones, roughly 88% of which appear only once. Per germline, CDR1 KGHSH and CDR2 LQKENI. Trimming removed 5 bases at V and 1 base at J, with 8 bases between. The CDR3 is 14 amino acids. These same data were also listed under a study on human thymus T cells. This second study says: There appeared to be biased usage of V and J genes in thymic and blood repertoires.

This receptor was taken from a boy less than two years old with a congenital heart defect. The sequencing sample was made of thymocytes. This chain uses TRBV18 with TRBJ2-2, with a possible D match to TRBD1 (6 bases). The CDR3 loop reads CASSMGQNTGELFF. CDR3 DNA: TGTGCCAGCTCAATGGGACAGAACACCGGGGAGCTGTTTTTT. The full variable domain, its missing parts supplied by reference TRBV18 and TRBJ2-2, is NAGVMQNPRHLVRRRGQEARLRCSPMKGHSHVYWYRQLPEEGLKFMVYLQKENIIDESGMPKERFSAEFPKEGPSILRIQQVVRGDSAAYFCASSMGQNTGELFFGEGSRLTVL.